The source of this T cell receptor (beta chain) is a study of T cell responses to AZD1222 COVID-19 vaccine. The germline V gene encodes CDR1 MNHEY and CDR2 SVGEGT. V was trimmed by 6 bases and J by 4 bases, leaving 15 bases between them. CDR3 length equals 15 residues. Here immunoSEQ multiplex PCR was the method, and the copy in TCRdb shows in-frame clones only, minus some. Of 100,000 to 150,000 clones in the sample, 88% are singletons; the top ten hold about 4.9%. About this clone: As yet, its antigen is unknown.

Study findings and constraints: Epitopes outside B.1.351 and B.1.1.7 mutated regions reportedly drew nearly half of spike TCRs.

The receptor was derived from an adult in good health. The input for sequencing was peripheral blood, taken on day 0 of AZD1222 vaccination. The rearrangement uses TRBV6-2 or TRBV6-3 and TRBJ2-2; D remains ambiguous. CDR3 bases: TGTGCCAGCAGCCAGACAAGGGTCGGCACCGGGGAGCTGTTTTTT. It encodes CASSQTRVGTGELFF.